One sample yielded the 31 T cell receptor beta chains listed below, sequenced in a study of blood T cell repertoires in COVID-19. Only in-frame clones appear in the TCRdb table, and some are missing; sequencing was by immunoSEQ multiplex PCR. The data show 45,000 to 50,000 clones, about 88% seen once. Sequencing was performed on peripheral blood. The receptor source for this set is a man aged 50-60 years with active COVID-19.

The genes are TRBV9 and TRBJ2-3; the D gene is possibly TRBD1 (6 bases). The germline V gene has CDR1 SGDLS and CDR2 YYNGEE. The CDR3 loop spans 15 amino acids. V shed 0 bases and J shed 4 bases, with 12 bases lying between them. CDR3 in DNA: TGTGCCAGCAGCGTAGGGGGGACACAAGCAGATACGCAGTATTTT. Amino acids: CASSVGGTQADTQYF.

This chain links TRBV7-8 with TRBJ2-1, with D perhaps TRBD2 (6 bases). The V gene lost 0 bases and the J gene lost 10 bases, with 22 bases spanning the gap. Germline CDR1 is SGHVS and CDR2 is FQNEAQ. The CDR3 length is 17 residues. The CDR3 loop is CASSLAWGDWLMREQFF. CDR3 bases: TGTGCCAGCAGCTTAGCATGGGGGGACTGGCTTATGAGGGAGCAGTTCTTC. The full variable domain, in which reference TRBV7-8 and TRBJ2-1 provide the parts outside the CDR3, is GAGVSQSPRYKVAKRGQDVALRCDPISGHVSLFWYQQALGQGPEFLTYFQNEAQLDKSGLPSDRFFAERPEGSVSTLKIQRTQQEDSAVYLCASSLAWGDWLMREQFFGPGTRLTVL.

The gene calls are TRBV5-1 and TRBJ2-5, with TRBD1 matching over 7 bases. V was pared by 4 bases and J by 5 bases, with 11 bases of the junction left unmatched. The germline V gene has CDR1 SGHRS and CDR2 YFSETQ. This CDR3 has 15 residues. CDR3: CASSRRTGREETQYF. The DNA for the CDR3 is TGCGCCAGCAGCCGCCGGACAGGCCGAGAGGAGACCCAGTACTTC.

The V and J genes are TRBV12-5 and TRBJ2-7, with D unresolved. This CDR3 has 12 amino acids. V lost 3 bases to trimming and J lost 3 bases, with 6 bases between them. CDR1 is LGHNT, CDR2 FRNRAP, per germline. In DNA, the CDR3 is TGTGCTAGTGGTTTAAACAGCTACGAGCAGTACTTC. Protein product: CASGLNSYEQYF. Full variable domain (remainder filled in from reference TRBV12-5 and TRBJ2-7): DARVTQTPRHKVTEMGQEVTMRCQPILGHNTVFWYRQTMMQGLELLAYFRNRAPLDDSGMPKDRFSAEMPDATLATLKIQPSEPRDSAVYFCASGLNSYEQYFGPGTRLTVT.

This CDR3 reads CASSNGLAGDPHYEQYF. The CDR3 region has the DNA TGTGCCAGTAGTAACGGACTAGCGGGGGACCCCCACTACGAGCAGTACTTC. The chain uses TRBV19 and TRBJ2-7, with 13 bases lining up with TRBD2. The CDR3 is 17 amino acids. V gave up 4 bases and J gave up 3 bases; unmatched junction bases: 9. The germline gives CDR1 LNHDA, CDR2 SQIVND (reference sequence).

The chain recombines TRBV4-2 with TRBJ2-4; possible D gene TRBD1, 5 bases. The V gene lost 4 bases and the J gene lost 2 bases, with 15 bases spanning the gap. Germline-derived CDR1 and CDR2 are LGHNA and YNFKEQ. The CDR3 has 16 residues. The CDR3 DNA is TGTGCCAGCAGCCCACTTTTTAGGGGAACCAAAAACATTCAGTACTTC. This gives the protein CASSPLFRGTKNIQYF.

The V and J genes are TRBV7-3 and TRBJ1-6; D might be TRBD1 (6 bases). The CDR3 runs 15 residues. CDR1 is SGHTA, CDR2 FQGTGA, per germline. The V and J ends lost 2 bases and 1 base respectively, with 6 bases between them. The CDR3 DNA reads TGTGCCAGCAGCTTACAGGGGTCCTATAATTCACCCCTCCACTTT. Amino acids: CASSLQGSYNSPLHF.

The CDR3 region is CASSLGTGAYEQYF. For the CDR3, the DNA is TGTGCCAGCAGCTTAGGGACAGGGGCCTACGAGCAGTACTTC. This chain uses TRBV7-9 with TRBJ2-7, with 9 nucleotides matching TRBD1. Germline CDR1 and CDR2: SEHNR and FQNEAQ (reference sequence). Germline trimming cut 1 base from V and 2 bases from J; bases unmatched to any gene: 0. The length of the CDR3 is 14 residues.

This chain uses TRBV30 with TRBJ1-1; tentatively, D is TRBD1 (6 bases). The germline V gene has CDR1 GTSNPN and CDR2 SVGIG (reference sequence). Trimming cost V 0 bases and J 4 bases, with 9 bases left between them. CDR3 length: 13 amino acids. In nucleotides, the CDR3 is TGTGCCTGGAGTGTACTAGGGGGCACTGAAGCTTTCTTT. Protein: CAWSVLGGTEAFF.

The chain couples TRBV29-1 to TRBJ2-3; D is possibly TRBD1 (5 bases). Trimming cost V 8 bases and J 0 bases, with 15 bases left between them. CDR1 SQVTM and CDR2 ANQGSEA come from the germline V gene. The CDR3 totals 14 residues. CDR3 loop: CSTGQVSSTDTQYF. DNA for the CDR3: TGCAGCACCGGACAAGTCTCTAGCACAGATACGCAGTATTTT.

J is TRBJ1-5 and V is TRBV27; D gene ambiguous. Germline CDR1 and CDR2: MNHEY and SMNVEV (reference sequence). Trimming shortened V by 3 bases and J by 1 base, and 7 bases separated the two germline ends. This CDR3 contains 14 residues. For the CDR3, the DNA is TGTGCCAGCAGTTTTGAGGGAAGCAATCAGCCCCAGCATTTT. It encodes CASSFEGSNQPQHF.

By frequency in the sample, this clone is medium-sized (0.01 to 0.1%). The chain recombines TRBV29-1 with TRBJ2-7; perhaps TRBD2 as D (7 bases). CDR1 SQVTM and CDR2 ANQGSEA come from the germline V gene. Trimming pared 7 bases from V and 7 bases from J, leaving 20 bases between. CDR3 size: 13 residues. CDR3 residues: CSATKGGAGEQYF. The CDR3 DNA reads TGCAGCGCCACCAAAGGGGGGGCTGGTGAGCAGTACTTC.

The chain recombines TRBV6-1 with TRBJ1-2; 9 bases agree with TRBD1. J gave up 3 bases and V 3 bases, and 5 bases lay outside the gene matches. This CDR3 contains 15 residues. Germline V gene data show CDR1 as MNHNS and CDR2 as SASEGT. The CDR3 loop reads CASSDTGTGHYGYTF. In DNA form, the CDR3 reads TGTGCCAGCAGTGATACCGGGACAGGGCACTATGGCTACACCTTC.

The chain recombines TRBV5-1 with TRBJ2-2, with 11 nucleotides matching TRBD2. The CDR3 sequence is 17 residues long. Germline CDR1 SGHRS, CDR2 YFSETQ. V gave up 7 bases and J gave up 4 bases; unmatched junction bases: 12. In DNA form, the CDR3 reads TGCGCCAGCGTCCCCGGTAGCGGGGGGGCGAGCACCGGGGAGCTGTTTTTT. It translates to CASVPGSGGASTGELFF.

V usage is TRBV27 and J usage is TRBJ2-5; D may be TRBD2 (5 bases). Looked up from germline, CDR1 is MNHEY and CDR2 is SMNVEV (reference sequence). This CDR3 has 12 residues. Between the trimmed V and J ends, which lost 6 bases and 5 bases, there was a span of 10 bases. The CDR3 DNA reads as TGTGCCAGCAGCGGACTGGGGGAGACCCAGTACTTC. Amino acid sequence: CASSGLGETQYF.

This chain links TRBV28 with TRBJ1-5, with 8 bases lining up with TRBD1. Per the germline V gene, CDR1 is MDHEN and CDR2 is SYDVKM. V was pared by 7 bases and J by 5 bases, with 7 bases of the junction left unmatched. The CDR3 is 14 residues long. CDR3 sequence: CASTPDRGYQPQHF. The CDR3 nucleotides are TGTGCCAGCACCCCCGACAGGGGCTATCAGCCCCAGCATTTT.

This clone was detected only a few times. The chain carries TRBV15 and TRBJ2-3, with 7 bases identical to TRBD2. V trimming: 1 base; J trimming: 3 bases; junction bases outside the gene matches: 4. This CDR3 has 15 residues. Germline V gives CDR1 LNHNV, CDR2 YYDKDF (reference sequence). The chain's CDR3 is CATSRAGGLTDTQYF. CDR3 bases: TGTGCCACCAGCAGAGCGGGAGGACTGACAGATACGCAGTATTTT.

CDR3 sequence: CASRRNRGTEAFF. The CDR3 DNA follows: TGCGCCAGCAGACGGAACAGGGGGACTGAAGCTTTCTTT. The chain has TRBV23-1 and TRBJ1-1; TRBD1 aligns across 8 bases. TRBV23-1 is an ORF, with its function uncertain. The trim removed 6 bases at V and 5 bases at J, leaving 5 bases unmatched. The CDR3 consists of 13 residues.

The chain recombines TRBV10-3 with TRBJ2-3, with 11 bases aligning to TRBD2. Germline V CDR1 and CDR2: ENHRY, SYGVKD. Trimming removed 11 bases from V and 6 bases from J; junction bases left unmatched: 7. The CDR3 runs to 13 residues. The CDR3 bases are TGTGCCGTTAGCGGGGGGGCAAAGGATACGCAGTATTTT. It encodes CAVSGGAKDTQYF.

The J gene is TRBJ2-2, the V gene TRBV15; TRBD1 might be the D (6 bases). Trimming cost V 7 bases and J 4 bases, with 13 bases left between them. The CDR3 spans 14 residues. Germline lookup yields CDR1 LNHNV and CDR2 YYDKDF (reference sequence). The CDR3 coding sequence is TGTGCCACCAAAACAGGGTATGGCACCGGGGAGCTGTTTTTT. Translating gives CATKTGYGTGELFF.

This sequence joins TRBV5-6 and TRBJ2-7, with D tentatively TRBD2 (6 bases). The V gene lost 6 bases and the J gene lost 1 base, with 14 bases spanning the gap. The CDR3 loop spans 14 amino acids. Germline CDR1 is SGHDT and CDR2 is YYEEEE. The CDR3 spells CASTPWDFSYEQYF. The CDR3 DNA follows: TGTGCCAGCACCCCCTGGGACTTTTCCTACGAGCAGTACTTC.

This chain uses TRBV11-2 with TRBJ2-1, with 9 bases that match TRBD2. The germline CDR1 and CDR2 sequences are SGHAT and FQNNGV. The CDR3 has 15 residues. V lost 1 base to trimming and J lost 14 bases; unmatched junction nucleotides: 12. CDR3 amino acids: CASSLGGGGASMEFF. CDR3 DNA: TGTGCCAGCAGCTTAGGAGGCGGGGGGGCTTCGATGGAGTTCTTC.

This chain joins TRBV7-2 and TRBJ2-1, with D maybe TRBD1 (5 bases). V was cut by 5 bases and J by 5 bases, with 19 bases left in between. This CDR3 has 16 amino acids. Germline CDR1 and CDR2: SGHTA and FQGNSA. The CDR3 reads CASSPEQVSENNEQFF. CDR3 bases: TGTGCCAGCAGCCCAGAACAGGTTTCAGAGAACAATGAGCAGTTCTTC.

This rearrangement joins TRBV29-1 to TRBJ1-1, with 7 bases that match TRBD1. Germline V gene sequence: CDR1 SQVTM, CDR2 ANQGSEA. This CDR3 is 13 amino acids long. V trimming: 6 bases; J trimming: 4 bases; junction bases outside the gene matches: 8. The CDR3 reads CSVHRGLRTEAFF. The DNA of the CDR3 is TGCAGCGTACACAGGGGTCTGCGCACTGAAGCTTTCTTT.

The chain is built from TRBV7-2 and TRBJ2-7; 8 nucleotides agree with TRBD2. V gave up 6 bases and J gave up 3 bases; unmatched junction bases: 7. The CDR3 spans 14 residues. Looked up from germline, CDR1 is SGHTA and CDR2 is FQGNSA. Here the CDR3 reads CASSLGLAYYEQYF. CDR3 nucleotides: TGTGCCAGCAGTCTCGGACTAGCCTACTACGAGCAGTACTTC.

The gene calls are TRBV4-1 and TRBJ2-7, with 8 bases identical to TRBD1. The germline CDR1 and CDR2 sequences are MGHRA and YSYEKL. The CDR3 sequence is 9 residues long. The ends lost 8 bases at V and 12 bases at J; junction bases unmatched: 3. The CDR3 DNA sequence: TGCGCCAGCTGCGACAGGGGGTACTTC. It yields the protein CASCDRGYF.

V gene TRBV6-4 combines with J gene TRBJ1-2, with 9 bases lining up with TRBD1. CDR3 length: 13 amino acids. Trimming cost V 6 bases and J 8 bases; bases outside gene matches: 7. Germline assignment: CDR1 MRHNA and CDR2 SNTAGT. This chain's CDR3 is CASRGTGFHGYTF. The CDR3 region has the DNA TGTGCCAGCAGGGGGACAGGGTTTCACGGCTACACCTTC.

This chain uses TRBV5-1 with TRBJ1-2; maybe TRBD1 (6 bases). The V end lost 4 bases, the J end lost 3 bases, and 19 bases lay between the germline ends. The CDR3 length is 16 residues. The germline gives CDR1 SGHRS, CDR2 YFSETQ. The CDR3 DNA reads as TGCGCCAGCAGCCGGTCGACAGGCCCCAAGGACTATGGCTACACCTTC. This codes for CASSRSTGPKDYGYTF.

The J gene is TRBJ2-7, the V gene TRBV15, with a tentative D call TRBD1 (5 bases). V was cut by 0 bases and J by 2 bases, with 14 bases left in between. The CDR3 has 16 residues. Germline CDR1 is LNHNV and CDR2 is YYDKDF (reference sequence). CDR3 sequence reads: CATSRDIARTTYEQYF. For the CDR3, the DNA is TGTGCCACCAGCAGAGATATAGCCAGGACAACCTACGAGCAGTACTTC.

The chain is built from TRBV7-9 and TRBJ2-7; 10 bases fit TRBD1. V was pared by 8 bases and J by 3 bases, with 1 base of the junction left unmatched. Germline CDR1 SEHNR, CDR2 FQNEAQ (reference sequence). The CDR3 length is 12 residues. In DNA, the CDR3 is TGTGCCAGCCGGACAGGGGGCTACGAGCAGTACTTC. Translating gives CASRTGGYEQYF.

The chain recombines TRBV28 with TRBJ2-4, with a possible D match to TRBD2 (6 bases). The CDR3 has 17 residues. Germline lookup yields CDR1 MDHEN and CDR2 SYDVKM. Trimming removed 5 bases at V and 3 bases at J, with 20 bases between. CDR3: CASSPHLGGSGKNIQYF. CDR3 DNA: TGTGCCAGCAGTCCGCACCTGGGGGGTAGCGGCAAAAACATTCAGTACTTC.